This TCR beta chain was identified in a study of cytomegalovirus exposure and HLA in healthy donors. In its sample, this clone was seen a few times. Antigen: not known. V lost 0 bases and J 5 bases, leaving 14 bases between the germline ends. Germline V gene sequence: CDR1 SGHRS, CDR2 YFSETQ. CDR3 length: 15 amino acids. Regarding the study as a whole: Presence/absence analyses supposed approximately even sequencing depth among donors.

A multiplex PCR was run with 60 Vbeta primers and 13 Jbeta primers. Sequenced by immunoSEQ multiplex PCR; TCRdb stores in-frame clones only, minus some. In the table there are tens of thousands of clones, 55% to 80% of which are singletons. Specimen: PBMCs. The sequence came from a woman aged 50 to 60 in good health and CMV-seronegative. The gene calls are TRBV5-1 and TRBJ2-5, with D perhaps TRBD2 (6 bases). This CDR3 is CASSLDGEVWETQYF. CDR3 coding DNA: TGCGCCAGCAGCTTGGACGGGGAGGTCTGGGAGACCCAGTACTTC.